This T cell receptor beta chain was identified in a study of blood T cell repertoires in COVID-19. Overall study context: From the United States, Italy and Spain came samples of acute and convalescent COVID-19. PBMCs, B-cell-depleted T cells, or T cells provided the cDNA or gDNA that made up the material.

J lost 6 bases, V lost 0 bases, and 2 bases had no gene match. The CDR3 loop spans 15 amino acids. The germline V gene encodes CDR1 MNHNY and CDR2 SVGAGI (reference sequence). This clone showed up just a few times. Per the original data handling: Amplification of reference gene primers was used by the study to estimate nucleated cell counts. Clones were sequenced by immunoSEQ multiplex PCR, and TCRdb holds only the in-frame ones, with some missing. V, J and clone size were drawn from that table, and D and trimming were deduced from the DNA. The sample gives about 150,000 clones, roughly 84% of which show up once; roughly 8% is in the top ten. Seattle participants joined during active infection and were tracked over time.

Specimen: peripheral blood. This sequence originates from a woman aged 55-70 years with COVID-19, enrolled during active disease. The chain combines TRBV6-6 with TRBJ2-2; 9 bases are a match to TRBD1. CDR3 sequence (DNA): TGTGCCAGCAGTTACTCGGGACAGGGTTCCGGGGAGCTGTTTTTT. Its translation is CASSYSGQGSGELFF.